A single sample gave rise to the 23 T cell receptor beta chains below, sequenced in a study of breast tumors, draining lymph nodes, adjacent tissues. Breast cancer patients provided tissue from their axillary draining lymph nodes. TCRdb re-derived calls from the multiplex PCR reads in MiXCR, one entry per CDR3 protein. The top ten hold around 4% of the sample, which has about 170,000 distinct CDR3 sequences, about 33% seen once. The sequenced sample was axillary lymph node tissue. All receptors derive from a female donor with breast cancer. Some clones in this sample may be carry-over from other donors' samples.

This clonotype showed up many times. The rearrangement links TRBV19 to TRBJ2-7, with 7 bases lining up with TRBD2. Germline assignment: CDR1 LNHDA and CDR2 SQIVND (reference sequence). The CDR3 contains 14 residues. V lost 3 bases, J lost 3 bases, and 5 bases stayed unmatched. CDR3 nucleotides: TGTGCCAGTAGTATGGGAGGGTGGGACTACGAGCAGTACTTC. The encoded protein is CASSMGGWDYEQYF.

CDR3 coding DNA: TGCAGTGCTAGCGCCTCTCCCGGGACAGGGGTTTACATTCAGTACTTC. The encoded protein is CSASASPGTGVYIQYF. The V call is TRBV20-1, the J call TRBJ2-4; 10 bases match TRBD1. Germline loops: CDR1 DFQATT, CDR2 SNEGSKA (reference sequence). This CDR3 region has 16 residues. Trimming at V came to 3 bases and at J to 8 bases, leaving 13 bases not matched to a gene.

The sample holds one count of this clonotype. A read error may explain this, as a much larger clone is one base away. The CDR3 does not end in the conserved phenylalanine or tryptophan, so this is likely a read error. The gene calls are TRBV10-1 and TRBJ2-7; D is uncertain. The length of the CDR3 is 15 residues. Germline lookup yields CDR1 WNHNN and CDR2 SYGVQD (reference sequence). The ends were cut back, 6 bases at V and 3 bases at J, with 18 bases in the middle. CDR3 region: CASRTRVDWDYEQYL. The DNA for the CDR3 is TGCGCCAGCAGGACAAGGGTTGATTGGGACTACGAGCAGTACCTC.

Comments on this clonotype: A much larger clone is a single base away; this may be a read error. J is TRBJ1-3 and V is TRBV7-9, with D possibly TRBD1 on 5 matching bases. Trimming pared 5 bases from V and 2 bases from J, leaving 13 bases between. Germline loops: CDR1 SEHNR, CDR2 FQNEAQ (reference sequence). The CDR3 spans 15 residues. CDR3 nucleotide sequence: TGTGCCAGCAGCCCCGGAGGGGTCCCTGGAAACACCATATATTTT. Its protein product is CASSPGGVPGNTIYF.

A note on this clonotype: One junction end disagrees with the germline gene, perhaps due to a read error. This chain joins TRBV3-1 and TRBJ1-5; D gene unclear. The CDR3 extends over 12 amino acids. Germline lookup yields CDR1 LGHDT and CDR2 YNNKEL (reference sequence). In DNA form, the CDR3 reads TGTGCCAGCAGCCAGGGCAATCAGCCCCAGCGTTTT. Amino acids: CASSQGNQPQRF.

The V gene is TRBV11-2, the J gene TRBJ2-1, with a possible D match to TRBD2 (5 bases). V dropped 5 bases and J dropped 8 bases, with 16 bases sitting between them. The germline V gene encodes CDR1 SGHAT and CDR2 FQNNGV. The CDR3 is 14 amino acids. As DNA, the CDR3 is TGTGCCAGCAGCCTCGGGCCCATGGGAGATGAGCAGTTCTTC. Protein: CASSLGPMGDEQFF.

This chain links TRBV24-1 with TRBJ2-3; 9 bases match TRBD2. The germline V gene encodes CDR1 KGHDR and CDR2 SFDVKD. V gave up 4 bases and J gave up 5 bases; unmatched junction bases: 12. The CDR3 covers 17 residues. CDR3 residues: CATSERTSGRTLDTQYF. In nucleotides, the CDR3 is TGTGCCACCAGTGAACGTACTAGCGGGCGTACCCTAGATACGCAGTATTTT.

This clonotype was recorded at least ten times. The chain links TRBV6-1 to TRBJ1-3; D gene ambiguous. This CDR3 has 15 amino acids. Germline values: CDR1 MNHNS, CDR2 SASEGT. Trimming shortened V by 3 bases and J by 3 bases, and 12 bases separated the two germline ends. This CDR3 is CASSEAGLGGNTIYF. The CDR3 coding sequence is TGTGCCAGCAGTGAGGCAGGCCTCGGTGGAAACACCATATATTTT.

The chain employs TRBV7-2 and TRBJ2-1; weak D call: TRBD1 (6 bases). Germline V CDR1 and CDR2: SGHTA, FQGNSA. V lost 5 bases and J 3 bases, leaving 11 bases between the germline ends. CDR3 length: 14 amino acids. The CDR3 sequence: CASSGQGNYNEQFF. The CDR3 nucleotides read TGTGCCAGCAGCGGCCAGGGGAACTACAATGAGCAGTTCTTC.

There are many counts of this clonotype. The chain couples TRBV7-2 to TRBJ2-7; the D gene is possibly TRBD2 (6 bases). CDR1 and CDR2 (germline): SGHTA, FQGNSA. The CDR3 loop spans 14 amino acids. Deletions cut 5 bases from V and 6 bases from J, with 17 bases between. CDR3 in amino acids: CASSREPGVGEQYF. In DNA form, the CDR3 reads TGTGCCAGCAGCCGCGAGCCGGGGGTAGGCGAGCAGTACTTC.

Concerning this clonotype itself: As the CDR3 is not closed by the conserved phenylalanine or tryptophan, this likely results from a read error. The DNA is omitted, as the CDR3 cannot be located on it reliably, and the CDR3 follows TCRdb's listing. CDR3 loop: CASSPRGKVDT. This chain uses TRBV19 with TRBJ1-3; TRBD1, the D gene given by the table, was not confirmed from the DNA. The CDR3 numbers 11 amino acids, ends counted. In germline, CDR1 is LNHDA, CDR2 SQIVND (reference sequence).

This clonotype has only a few counts. This sequence may be a read error, since a much larger clone differs from it by one base. The chain employs TRBV14 and TRBJ1-2; 8 nucleotides match TRBD1. Germline V gene lookup returns CDR1 SGHDN and CDR2 FVKESK. This CDR3 is built from 15 residues. CDR3 DNA sequence: TGTGCCAGCAGCCAATTAGACAGGGGCTCACATGGCTCCACCTTC. This translates into CASSQLDRGSHGSTF.

This clonotype was detected many times. The genes are TRBV6-1 and TRBJ2-7; TRBD1 might be the D (6 bases). This CDR3 is built from 13 residues. Trimming removed 6 bases from V and 1 base from J, with 10 bases in between. Germline CDR1 is MNHNS and CDR2 is SASEGT. The DNA of the CDR3 is TGTGCCAGCAGCAGACAGGTGTCCTACGAGCAGTACTTC. Amino acids: CASSRQVSYEQYF.

This clonotype has a handful of counts. CDR3 region: CASSLVLGAGRTEAFF. For the CDR3, the DNA is TGTGCCAGCAGTCTCGTTCTTGGGGCAGGGAGAACTGAAGCTTTCTTT. The rearrangement joins TRBV27 to TRBJ1-1; possibly TRBD1 for D (5 bases). This CDR3 has 16 residues. V was shortened by 5 bases and J by 5 bases, with 21 bases between the two germline ends. Per the germline V gene, CDR1 is MNHEY and CDR2 is SMNVEV (reference sequence).

In this sample, this clonotype turned up many times. This chain uses TRBV19 with TRBJ1-5; D might be TRBD1 (5 bases). Germline V gene lookup returns CDR1 LNHDA and CDR2 SQIVND (reference sequence). Trimming shortened V by 2 bases and J by 10 bases, and 18 bases separated the two germline ends. The CDR3 totals 15 residues. The CDR3, as DNA: TGTGCCAGTAGTATAAACCGGGACCCAATCACACCCCAGCATTTT. This gives the protein CASSINRDPITPQHF.

Note on this clonotype: This may stem from a read error, because a much larger clone lies one nucleotide away. Given the absence of the conserved phenylalanine or tryptophan at the CDR3 end, a read error is likely. The rearrangement uses TRBV19 and TRBJ2-6; 10 bases agree with TRBD2. This CDR3 spans 16 amino acids. V was clipped by 4 bases and J by 2 bases; unmatched bases: 2. CDR1 and CDR2 from the germline V gene are LNHDA and SQIVND (reference sequence). This CDR3 is CASSTGLAAGANVLTS. The CDR3 coding sequence is TGTGCCAGTAGTACCGGACTAGCGGCTGGGGCCAACGTCCTGACTTCC.

The chain is built from TRBV20-1 and TRBJ2-1; D unresolved. The V gene's germline CDR1 is DFQATT and CDR2 SNEGSKA (reference sequence). Trimming left V 5 bases short and J 5 bases short, with 7 bases between. The CDR3 has 11 amino acids. The DNA for the CDR3 is TGCAGTGCTCGCCTCAACAATGAGCAGTTCTTC. It yields the protein CSARLNNEQFF.

Note on this clonotype: This CDR3 is missing its conserved last phenylalanine or tryptophan, likely due to a read error. This rearrangement joins TRBV13 to TRBJ1-1, with D maybe TRBD1 (5 bases). The CDR3 extends over 14 amino acids. Trimming took off 11 bases at V and 4 bases at J, with 20 bases between the two ends. In germline, CDR1 is PRHDT, CDR2 FYEKMQ (reference sequence). This CDR3 is CASGVRGVITEAFL. CDR3 nucleotides: TGTGCCTCGGGGGTTAGGGGCGTGATCACTGAAGCTTTCCTT.

There are many counts of this clonotype. The chain recombines TRBV19 with TRBJ1-5; D not resolved. Germline loops: CDR1 LNHDA, CDR2 SQIVND (reference sequence). Trimming took 1 base from V and 3 from J, leaving 4 bases between them. CDR3 length: 13 residues. Written as DNA, the CDR3 is TGTGCCAGTAGTATAGGCCACAATCAGCCCCAGCATTTT. Protein sequence: CASSIGHNQPQHF. The full variable domain, with the rest looked up from reference TRBV19 and TRBJ1-5, is DGGITQSPKYLFRKEGQNVTLSCEQNLNHDAMYWYRQDPGQGLRLIYYSQIVNDFQKGDIAEGYSVSREKKESFPLTVTSAQKNPTAFYLCASSIGHNQPQHFGDGTRLSIL.

This clonotype was counted a few times. The V gene is TRBV5-1, the J gene TRBJ1-1; no definite D call. V was pared by 7 bases and J by 3 bases, with 13 bases between. This CDR3 comprises 13 residues. Germline V gene data show CDR1 as SGHRS and CDR2 as YFSETQ. Written as DNA, the CDR3 is TGCGCCAGCGGACTAGTTTCGGACACTGAAGCTTTCTTT. Protein sequence: CASGLVSDTEAFF.

This clonotype was detected ten times or more. The CDR3 protein is CASSSGRRTGDTQYF. DNA for the CDR3: TGTGCCAGCAGCTCCGGGAGAAGAACGGGAGATACGCAGTATTTT. This chain links TRBV11-2 with TRBJ2-3; D may be TRBD2 (6 bases). The CDR3 runs 15 residues. Germline CDR1 SGHAT, CDR2 FQNNGV. V lost 4 bases, J lost 5 bases, and 16 bases lay in between.

Concerning this clonotype: This likely comes from a read error, as the CDR3 has no conserved phenylalanine or tryptophan at its end. The J gene is TRBJ1-3, the V gene TRBV7-9; TRBD1 is a possible D gene (5 bases). Germline CDR1 and CDR2: SEHNR and FQNEAQ (reference sequence). CDR3 length equals 16 residues. Deletions cut 7 bases from V and 8 bases from J, with 24 bases between. CDR3 region: CASTYMGEAGTDTIYS. In DNA, the CDR3 is TGTGCCAGCACCTATATGGGAGAAGCGGGGACCGACACCATATATTCT.

As concerns this clonotype: At one end the junction does not follow the germline gene, possibly because of a read error. The V call is TRBV19, the J call TRBJ2-1; a possible D gene is TRBD2 (5 bases). The CDR3 consists of 17 residues. The germline gives CDR1 LNHDA, CDR2 SQIVND (reference sequence). The CDR3 region has the DNA TGTGCCAGTAGCCTGGGTCGCGGGTCCTCTCCCCACAATGGGCAGTCCTTC. The encoded protein is CASSLGRGSSPHNGQSF. The whole variable domain, filled in from reference TRBV19 and TRBJ2-1, reads DGGITQSPKYLFRKEGQNVTLSCEQNLNHDAMYWYRQDPGQGLRLIYYSQIVNDFQKGDIAEGYSVSREKKESFPLTVTSAQKNPTAFYLCASSLGRGSSPHNGQSFGPGTRLTVL.